This T cell receptor (beta chain) emerged from a study of T cells after posttransplantation cyclophosphamide. Study conclusions and caveats: Skin or GI-infiltrating T cells shared few TRB sequences with blood.

Here immunoSEQ multiplex PCR was the method, and the copy in TCRdb shows in-frame clones only, minus some. Altogether 24,000 or so clones were found in the sample, and no singletons occur. The CDR3 length is 18 residues. V was cut by 0 bases and J by 3 bases, with 17 bases left in between. Germline lookup yields CDR1 SGHTA and CDR2 FQGTGA. As for this clone: The antigen is unknown.

The sequencing input was PBMCs. V and J are TRBV7-3 and TRBJ2-2; D is perhaps TRBD2 (7 bases). This sequence originates from a woman in her forties or fifties in good health, CMV-negative, and a related stem cell transplant donor. CDR3 coding DNA: TGTGCCAGCAGCTTAACGGCGGGAGAAAGGGGGTACACCGGGGAGCTGTTTTTT. Translated: CASSLTAGERGYTGELFF.